The 25 T cell receptor beta chains below were found in one sample sequenced in a study of OX40 agonist ivuxolimab in advanced cancers. Libraries were prepared by immunoSEQ multiplex PCR; TCRdb keeps only in-frame clonotypes and omits some of them. The sample has over 95,000 clones; roughly 80% are singletons. This sample comprised CD4+ or CD8+ T cells sorted from blood, obtained in a trial of the OX40 agonist ivuxolimab. Source of these receptors: an adult with an advanced solid tumor such as melanoma, head and neck, liver or kidney cancer.

The chain employs TRBV6-5 and TRBJ2-5; tentatively, D is TRBD2 (5 bases). The DNA matches TRBJ2-7 better at its end, which makes the J call doubtful. Germline values: CDR1 MNHEY, CDR2 SVGAGI. The CDR3 contains 13 residues. CDR3 bases: TGTGCCAGCAGTTACCGGGAAACCTACGAGCAGTACTTC. Residues: CASSYRETYEQYF.

The V call is TRBV6-6, the J call TRBJ1-2; D might be TRBD1 (5 bases). This CDR3 region has 15 residues. V was clipped by 2 bases and J by 0 bases, with 10 bases between them. Germline V gene sequence: CDR1 MNHNY, CDR2 SVGAGI (reference sequence). CDR3: CASSYGGQPNYGYTF. In DNA, the CDR3 is TGTGCCAGCAGTTACGGAGGACAACCTAACTATGGCTACACCTTC.

J is TRBJ2-4 and V is TRBV5-4, with 9 bases identical to TRBD2. The germline V gene has CDR1 SGHNT and CDR2 YYREEE (reference sequence). Germline trimming cut 4 bases from V and 3 bases from J; bases unmatched to any gene: 14. The CDR3 loop spans 18 amino acids. This CDR3 is CASSTSGRRGEDKNIQYF. The DNA of the CDR3 is TGTGCCAGCAGCACCAGCGGGAGGCGCGGGGAGGACAAAAACATTCAGTACTTC.

The chain joins TRBV7-2 to TRBJ1-2; no firm D call. V was clipped by 5 bases and J by 0 bases, with 7 bases between them. CDR3 length equals 13 residues. Germline V gene sequence: CDR1 SGHTA, CDR2 FQGNSA. DNA of the CDR3: TGTGCCAGCAGCAACGGGACTAACTATGGCTACACCTTC. Its translation: CASSNGTNYGYTF. The full variable domain, rest sourced from reference TRBV7-2 and TRBJ1-2, is GAGVSQSPSNKVTEKGKDVELRCDPISGHTALYWYRQSLGQGLEFLIYFQGNSAPDKSGLPSDRFSAERTGGSVSTLTIQRTQQEDSAVYLCASSNGTNYGYTFGSGTRLTVV.

In its sample, this clone was seen a few times. The CDR3, as DNA: TGTGCCAGCAGCTTATTCGGCAACACTGAAGCTTTCTTT. Protein: CASSLFGNTEAFF. The J gene is TRBJ1-1, the V gene TRBV5-5; D remains unclear. V was shortened by 2 bases and J by 2 bases, with 7 bases between the two germline ends. This CDR3 has 13 amino acids. Germline V gene lookup returns CDR1 SGHKS and CDR2 YYEKEE (reference sequence).

This chain connects TRBV28 to TRBJ1-5, with 8 bases identical to TRBD1. Per germline, CDR1 MDHEN and CDR2 SYDVKM. The V segment lost 6 bases and the J segment 7 bases; nucleotides outside the gene matches: 8. CDR3 size: 14 residues. The CDR3 DNA reads as TGTGCCAGCAGGCCGGGACAGGTGGGCCAGCCCCAGCATTTT. It yields the protein CASRPGQVGQPQHF.

The chain recombines TRBV30 with TRBJ2-7; 12 bases match TRBD2. This CDR3 is built from 14 residues. V gave up 2 bases and J gave up 8 bases; unmatched junction bases: 7. The germline V gene encodes CDR1 GTSNPN and CDR2 SVGIG (reference sequence). CDR3 residues: CAWSRGTSGPQQYF. The CDR3 DNA follows: TGTGCCTGGAGTAGAGGGACTAGCGGGCCCCAGCAGTACTTC.

V is TRBV6-6 and J is TRBJ1-2, with 8 bases aligning to TRBD1. The CDR3 is 15 amino acids. Looked up from germline, CDR1 is MNHNY and CDR2 is SVGAGI (reference sequence). With V trimmed by 2 bases and J by 8 bases, 10 bases remained unmatched. The CDR3 is CASSYPGTGARGYTF. Written as DNA, the CDR3 is TGTGCCAGCAGTTACCCCGGGACAGGAGCGCGGGGCTACACCTTC.

The V call is TRBV29-1, the J call TRBJ1-1; 8 bases are a match to TRBD1. J gave up 1 base and V 7 bases, and 5 bases lay outside the gene matches. CDR3 length: 13 residues. Per the germline V gene, CDR1 is SQVTM and CDR2 is ANQGSEA. The DNA for the CDR3 is TGCAGCGGTCGGGACAGGACGAACACTGAAGCTTTCTTT. Translation gives CSGRDRTNTEAFF. The whole variable domain, remainder taken from reference TRBV29-1 and TRBJ1-1, is SAVISQKPSRDICQRGTSLTIQCQVDSQVTMMFWYRQQPGQSLTLIATANQGSEATYESGFVIDKFPISRPNLTFSTLTVSNMSPEDSSIYLCSGRDRTNTEAFFGQGTRLTVV.

The gene calls are TRBV28 and TRBJ1-1, with TRBD1 as a possible D gene (6 bases). This CDR3 comprises 14 residues. CDR1 and CDR2 (germline): MDHEN, SYDVKM. V dropped 7 bases and J dropped 6 bases, with 18 bases sitting between them. The CDR3 sequence: CASTQVGGSAEAFF. The CDR3 nucleotides are TGTGCCAGCACCCAAGTCGGGGGCTCGGCTGAAGCTTTCTTT.

The chain employs TRBV18 and TRBJ2-2; D is perhaps TRBD2 (5 bases). From germline, CDR1 is KGHSH and CDR2 LQKENI. Trimming shortened V by 2 bases and J by 2 bases, and 6 bases separated the two germline ends. CDR3 length equals 14 residues. The CDR3 DNA reads as TGTGCCAGCTCACCAGAGGGAAACACCGGGGAGCTGTTTTTT. Translating it yields CASSPEGNTGELFF. Full variable domain (remainder filled in from reference TRBV18 and TRBJ2-2): NAGVMQNPRHLVRRRGQEARLRCSPMKGHSHVYWYRQLPEEGLKFMVYLQKENIIDESGMPKERFSAEFPKEGPSILRIQQVVRGDSAAYFCASSPEGNTGELFFGEGSRLTVL.

This rearrangement joins TRBV18 to TRBJ2-3; D not certain. The V and J ends lost 3 bases and 2 bases respectively, with 12 bases between them. CDR1 and CDR2 from the germline V gene are KGHSH and LQKENI. This CDR3 contains 15 residues. CDR3 in amino acids: CASSPVGSYTDTQYF. CDR3 DNA: TGTGCCAGCTCACCTGTCGGGTCGTACACAGATACGCAGTATTTT.

V and J are TRBV28 and TRBJ1-1; no clear D. The germline V gene encodes CDR1 MDHEN and CDR2 SYDVKM. The CDR3 is 13 amino acids. The CDR3 sequence: CASRAGGDTEAFF. The DNA of the CDR3 is TGTGCGTCGAGAGCGGGAGGAGACACTGAAGCTTTCTTT.

V gene TRBV27 combines with J gene TRBJ2-7; a weak D match, TRBD1 (6 bases). Germline V gene data show CDR1 as MNHEY and CDR2 as SMNVEV (reference sequence). Trimming removed 4 bases at V and 0 bases at J, with 10 bases between. There are 14 residues in the CDR3. The CDR3 sequence is CASSSQGISYEQYF. CDR3 sequence (DNA): TGTGCCAGCAGTTCACAGGGTATCTCCTACGAGCAGTACTTC.

This chain connects TRBV2 to TRBJ1-2; a weak D match, TRBD1 (6 bases). From germline, CDR1 is SNHLY and CDR2 FYNNEI. This CDR3 region has 19 residues. V was shortened by 2 bases and J by 2 bases, with 24 bases between the two germline ends. In DNA form, the CDR3 reads TGTGCCAGCAGTGAATTTTACATTGGGCAGGGGAGGAACAACTATGGCTACACCTTC. Translating gives CASSEFYIGQGRNNYGYTF.

This clone came up a few times. The chain carries TRBV7-3 and TRBJ2-2; TRBD1 matches 9 bases. This CDR3 comprises 15 residues. Germline-derived CDR1 and CDR2 are SGHTA and FQGTGA. Losses at the gene ends were 4 bases for V and 5 bases for J; bases not matched to a gene: 5. The CDR3: CASSSLQGATGELFF. The CDR3 nucleotides read TGTGCCAGCAGCTCGCTACAGGGGGCAACCGGGGAGCTGTTTTTT.

J is TRBJ1-3 and V is TRBV5-1; D may be TRBD1 (6 bases). CDR3 length: 16 residues. V was shortened by 4 bases and J by 0 bases, with 14 bases between the two germline ends. From germline, CDR1 is SGHRS and CDR2 YFSETQ. The CDR3 bases are TGCGCCAGCAGCACGGGACATACCAGCTCTGGAAACACCATATATTTT. This sequence encodes CASSTGHTSSGNTIYF.

The rearrangement joins TRBV7-2 to TRBJ2-5; D is perhaps TRBD2 (6 bases). V lost 0 bases to trimming and J lost 3 bases, with 11 bases between them. Germline V gene sequence: CDR1 SGHTA, CDR2 FQGNSA. The CDR3 spans 15 residues. The CDR3: CASSLAKGLEETQYF. Written as DNA, the CDR3 is TGTGCCAGCAGCTTAGCGAAGGGACTCGAAGAGACCCAGTACTTC.

V is TRBV11-1 and J is TRBJ2-5; 8 bases are shared with TRBD2. V was clipped by 3 bases and J by 4 bases; unmatched bases: 4. CDR1 SGHAT and CDR2 FQDESV come from the germline V gene (reference sequence). The CDR3 runs 14 residues. The CDR3 DNA sequence: TGTGCCAGCAGCTTGAGCGGGGGCCGAGAGACCCAGTACTTC. It translates to CASSLSGGRETQYF.

The sample holds many counts of this clone. This rearrangement joins TRBV19 to TRBJ1-1; D gene uncertain. The germline V and J ends were trimmed by 7 bases and 1 base, with 7 bases remaining between them. The CDR3 sequence is 12 residues long. The germline gives CDR1 LNHDA, CDR2 SQIVND (reference sequence). The CDR3 reads CASKRPNTEAFF. CDR3 in DNA: TGTGCCAGTAAACGACCGAACACTGAAGCTTTCTTT.

The chain couples TRBV6-1 to TRBJ1-1, with D possibly TRBD1 on 6 matching bases. The CDR3 runs to 13 residues. Germline V gives CDR1 MNHNS, CDR2 SASEGT. Trimming removed 6 bases at V and 4 bases at J, with 12 bases between. The CDR3 DNA is TGTGCCAGCAGACCCGACAGGCCCACTGAAGCTTTCTTT. This translates into CASRPDRPTEAFF.

V is TRBV27 and J is TRBJ2-2; D is uncertain. Germline lookup yields CDR1 MNHEY and CDR2 SMNVEV (reference sequence). The ends were cut back, 5 bases at V and 6 bases at J, with 10 bases in the middle. The CDR3 runs 13 residues. The CDR3 reads CASSRPAPGELFF. CDR3 bases: TGTGCCAGCAGTAGGCCCGCGCCCGGGGAGCTGTTTTTT.

This clone has a single count. The V call is TRBV11-1, the J call TRBJ1-3; D ambiguous. Trimming took off 5 bases at V and 0 bases at J, with 11 bases between the two ends. Germline V lookup: CDR1 SGHAT, CDR2 FQDESV (reference sequence). CDR3 length equals 15 residues. CDR3: CASSQTSRSGNTIYF. In DNA, the CDR3 is TGTGCCAGCAGCCAGACATCCCGCTCTGGAAACACCATATATTTT. Full variable domain (outside the CDR3, taken from reference TRBV11-1 and TRBJ1-3): EAEVAQSPRYKITEKSQAVAFWCDPISGHATLYWYRQILGQGPELLVQFQDESVVDDSQLPKDRFSAERLKGVDSTLKIQPAELGDSAMYLCASSQTSRSGNTIYFGEGSWLTVV.

The chain has TRBV7-9 and TRBJ1-2; D gene uncertain. V was shortened by 5 bases and J by 4 bases, with 17 bases between the two germline ends. The CDR3 spans 15 residues. The germline CDR1 and CDR2 sequences are SEHNR and FQNEAQ (reference sequence). CDR3 amino acids: CASSTQRGSGYGYTF. DNA for the CDR3: TGTGCCAGCAGCACCCAGCGGGGAAGCGGCTATGGCTACACCTTC.

This sequence joins TRBV5-6 and TRBJ2-5, with D perhaps TRBD1 (5 bases). The CDR3 covers 12 residues. The ends were cut back, 7 bases at V and 5 bases at J, with 12 bases in the middle. Looked up from germline, CDR1 is SGHDT and CDR2 is YYEEEE. The CDR3 reads CASHRRRETQYF. For the CDR3, the DNA is TGTGCCAGCCACAGGCGGCGGGAGACCCAGTACTTC.